Included here is one T cell receptor beta chain sequence, with context. Antigen specificity is unknown. The PCR ran on 60 Vbeta and 13 Jbeta primers. Sequenced by immunoSEQ multiplex PCR; TCRdb stores in-frame clones only, minus some. This table has approximately 100,000 clones, 74% appearing once. The sample comes from a study of cytomegalovirus exposure and HLA in healthy donors. About the research overall: A data release that came early held some 79 million unique TCRs from HLA-typed donors.

Study-wide results and caveats: Analysis performed later found roughly 18,000 TCR beta sequences associated with HLA alleles at 0.05 false discovery rate. In a later analysis, the majority of CMV-associated beta chains seemingly showed HLA restriction. The study recorded fewer than 200 TCR beta chains that were cytomegalovirus-associated.

Sequenced sample: PBMCs. The TCR originated in a man aged 50 to 59 in good health and CMV-seropositive.

The DNA of the CDR3 is TGTGCCAGCAGTGAGGGGGCGCGGGCTGGAAACACCATATATTTT. Translating gives CASSEGARAGNTIYF. The chain recombines TRBV2 with TRBJ1-3, with TRBD1 as a possible D gene (6 bases). Germline lookup yields CDR1 SNHLY and CDR2 FYNNEI. Trimming shortened V by 3 bases and J by 2 bases, and 11 bases separated the two germline ends. The CDR3 is made up of 15 amino acids. Supplemented by reference TRBV2 and TRBJ1-3, the full variable domain reads EPEVTQTPSHQVTQMGQEVILRCVPISNHLYFYWYRQILGQKVEFLVSFYNNEISEKSEIFDDQFSVERPDGSNFTLKIRSTKLEDSAMYFCASSEGARAGNTIYFGEGSWLTVV.